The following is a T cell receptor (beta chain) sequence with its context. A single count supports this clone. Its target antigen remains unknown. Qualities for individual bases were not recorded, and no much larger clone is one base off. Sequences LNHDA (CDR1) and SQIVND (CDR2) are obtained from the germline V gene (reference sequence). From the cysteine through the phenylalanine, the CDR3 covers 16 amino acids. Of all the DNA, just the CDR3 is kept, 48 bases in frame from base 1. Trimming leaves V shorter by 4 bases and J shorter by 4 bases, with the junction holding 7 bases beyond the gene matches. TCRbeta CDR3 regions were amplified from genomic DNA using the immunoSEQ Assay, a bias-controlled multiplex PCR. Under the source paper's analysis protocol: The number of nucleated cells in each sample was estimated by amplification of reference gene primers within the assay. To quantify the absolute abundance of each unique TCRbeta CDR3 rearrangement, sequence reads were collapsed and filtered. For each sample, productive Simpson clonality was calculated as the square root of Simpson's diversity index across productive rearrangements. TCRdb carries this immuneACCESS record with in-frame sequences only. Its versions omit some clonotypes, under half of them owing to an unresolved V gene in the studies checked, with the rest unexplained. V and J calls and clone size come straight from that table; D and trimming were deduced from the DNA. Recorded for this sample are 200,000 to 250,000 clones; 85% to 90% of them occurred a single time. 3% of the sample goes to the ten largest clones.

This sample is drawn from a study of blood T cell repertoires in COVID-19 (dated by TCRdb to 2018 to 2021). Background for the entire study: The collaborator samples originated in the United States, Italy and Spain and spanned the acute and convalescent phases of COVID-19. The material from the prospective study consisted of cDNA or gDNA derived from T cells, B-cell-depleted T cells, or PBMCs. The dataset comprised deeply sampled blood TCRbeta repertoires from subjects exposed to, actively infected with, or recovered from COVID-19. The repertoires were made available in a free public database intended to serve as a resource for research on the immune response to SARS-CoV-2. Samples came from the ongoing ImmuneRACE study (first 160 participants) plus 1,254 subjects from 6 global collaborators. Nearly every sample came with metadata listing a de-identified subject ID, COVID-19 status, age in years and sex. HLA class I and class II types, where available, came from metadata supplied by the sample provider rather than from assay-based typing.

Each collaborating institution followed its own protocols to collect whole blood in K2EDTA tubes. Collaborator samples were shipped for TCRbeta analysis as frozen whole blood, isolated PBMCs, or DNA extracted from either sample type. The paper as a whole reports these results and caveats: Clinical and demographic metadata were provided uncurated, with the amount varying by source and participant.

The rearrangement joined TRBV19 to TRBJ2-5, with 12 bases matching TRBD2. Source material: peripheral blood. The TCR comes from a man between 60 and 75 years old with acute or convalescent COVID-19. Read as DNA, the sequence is TGTGCCAGTAGTACCCTAGCGGGGGGGCCGCGAGAGACCCAGTACTTC. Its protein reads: CASSTLAGGPRETQYF.